Included here is one TCR beta chain sequence, with context. Which antigen it targets is not known. Base qualities are missing; no much larger clone stands one base away. These data are taken from a study of cytomegalovirus exposure and HLA in healthy donors (TCRdb year 2017). In terms of the full investigation: According to an earlier analysis of 587 of the donors, about 180 million T cells yielded 90 million to 130 million unique TCR beta sequences and approximately 300 Gb of sequence data. Approximately 310 gigabases of sequencing data and approximately 91 million unique TCR sequences made up an early release that covered some 640 HLA-typed donors. Among the roughly 380 genotyped donors, around 81% belonged to the genetic ancestry cluster associated with self-reported Caucasian donors. The study aimed to test whether signatures of past pathogen exposure could be identified by cataloging public T cell receptors. The study profiled the T cell repertoires of around 700 subjects by immunosequencing and related them to cytomegalovirus serostatus. Besides the first cohort of around 670 subjects, a separate validation cohort made up of 90 to 150 different subjects was used. The study combined high-throughput TCR immunosequencing, statistical association of individual TCRs with disease status, and machine learning to predict cytomegalovirus infection status. A later analysis re-examined previously published TCR beta repertoires from several hundred donors and added high-resolution HLA genotyping to investigate patterns of TCR occurrence. In the later analysis, no new phenotypic data were used to find candidate immune exposures; instead, reliance was placed on TCR beta sequences and their occurrence across donors. In an earlier analysis of 587 of the donors, high-throughput TCR beta sequencing was used to judge whether each TCR beta V gene segment behaved as functional or pseudogenic. Donor age, sex, ethnicity and CMV serostatus were collected together with the repertoire data. A later genetic analysis used genome-wide SNP genotypes for about three fifths of the 666 donors, treating that subset as a discovery cohort. Every repertoire in the discovery cohort had been generated on one and the same sequencing platform. HLA typing included class I and class II loci at four-digit resolution. The number of donors typed differed by locus, with 629-630 for A, B, C, DRB1 and DQB1, around 560 for DQA1, over 600 for DPA1, and some 450 for DPB1. A few DR-DQ haplotypes were treated as single units for association and clustering because of strong linkage in the cohort. Among several hundred genotyped donors of the cohort, an average of around 250,000 unique TCR beta nucleotide sequences was sequenced per donor, of which 15% to 20% were non-productive.

Beyond this particular receptor, the publication reports: While some public TCRs were present in many individuals, most TCR sequences turned up only very rarely across donors. An association between a missense DCLRE1C variant and V-gene and J-gene trimming of TCR beta chains was found in a later genetic analysis and replicated in an independent cohort. A further reported finding was that TCR beta sequences accurately predicted the HLA-A and HLA-B alleles for most subjects in the first cohort. According to a later analysis, most CMV-associated TCR beta chains appeared to be HLA-restricted, and the HLA associations seemed to be driven largely by CMV exposure. A cluster of highly shared sequence variants was judged likely to be a technical artifact of the sequencing pipeline. According to a later analysis, TCR association rates differed among HLA loci, with DRB1 alleles showing the most associated TCRs and HLA-C alleles showing the fewest. A few of the identified cytomegalovirus-associated TCR beta chains were confirmed in vitro to be specific for cytomegalovirus antigens. In both the original and validation cohorts, the classifier was reported to diagnose cytomegalovirus status with high specificity and sensitivity. Roughly uniform sequencing depth across donors was assumed in presence/absence analyses, although this assumption may not hold. A total of 150 to 200 TCR beta chains were listed by the study as associated with cytomegalovirus. Immune exposure information for the cohort was limited to CMV serostatus. Compared with the approximately 700-donor mean, donors in an Asian-associated ancestry cluster had fewer N-insertions in productive TCRs, according to a later genetic analysis. According to the authors, the approach could potentially be generalized to other disease states and immunological phenotypes. Specific HLA alleles were associated with 18,000 or so TCR beta sequences at a false discovery rate of 0.05 in a later analysis. Linkage disequilibrium might explain the correlated functional status among segregating V segments, but an unknown experimental factor could not be ruled out. Assigning TCR associations to individual alleles was difficult when HLA alleles, especially DR and DQ, strongly co-occurred. Seventeen rarely observed V segments, including chromosome 9 orphons, were excluded from the earlier analysis of about 610 of the donors because counts were too low. The cohort was sequenced for TCR beta chains only, and without alpha or paired-chain data the features that could be detected were limited. The 87-base-pair reads could not distinguish some IMGT-functional V segments, including TRBV6-2 and TRBV6-3, so those segments were excluded. A later analysis reported that several top co-occurrence clusters appeared linked to parvovirus B19, influenza, CMV and Epstein-Barr virus. In an earlier analysis of approximately 590 of the donors, most TCR beta V segments were observed in productive rearrangements about 90% or about 30% of the time, broadly matching IMGT annotations. Because some donors lacked HLA typing at each locus, the association tests relied only on the typed subset. In a later analysis, HLA-associated TCR beta chains showed more clonal expansion and lower generation probabilities than non-associated chains that were equally common.

The CDR3 holds 17 amino acids from the cysteine to the phenylalanine. The only DNA kept is the CDR3, 51 bases in frame from the first base. CDR1 and CDR2, per the germline V gene, are SGHAT and FQNNGV. The V end gives up 5 bases and the J end 1 base, leaving 7 bases in the junction not matched to a gene. The cohort consisted of hundreds of healthy bone marrow donors. All cohort members were sampled while nominally healthy, although unrecorded immune exposures were likely present. The donor tested CMV seronegative, placing the donor among the approximately 360 seronegative members of the cohort. Each donor provided a peripheral blood sample, and peripheral blood mononuclear cells were used for TCR beta sequencing. Genomic DNA was extracted from the blood cell samples with the Qiagen DNeasy Blood Extraction Kit. Library creation used the immunoSEQ multiplex PCR assay. For the multiplex PCR, a mixture combining 60 forward primers for TCR Vbeta segments and 13 reverse primers for TCR Jbeta segments was used. The CDR3 region of rearranged TCR beta genes was amplified from genomic DNA with a multiplex PCR assay. The Illumina HiSeq System was used to sequence the amplified TCR beta libraries as 87-base-pair reads. In the paper's pipeline: In a later analysis, approximately 74 million unique TCR beta chains were counted across the roughly 700 repertoires, and about 9.9 million of these chains were shared by at least two donors. A nearest-neighbor algorithm error-corrected the raw reads and collapsed the reads into unique sequences, merging closely related sequences to remove PCR and sequencing errors. V, D and J gene segments were assigned by aligning CDR3 sequences to IMGT reference sequences. For a sequence to be retained, a match of at least six nucleotides was required to both a V gene segment and a J gene segment. Rearrangements were classified as productive when the CDR3 lacked stop codons and remained in frame with V and J, and all other rearrangements were classified as non-productive. CDR3 was defined according to IMGT convention as the region running from the second conserved V-encoded cysteine to the conserved J-encoded phenylalanine. The earlier analysis of approximately 500 of the donors excluded sequences that lacked an unambiguous match to a single V gene segment. An earlier analysis of 450 to 650 of the donors called V segments functional above 56.7% productive rearrangements and segregating when the between-donor standard deviation exceeded 5%. To diagnose cytomegalovirus status from the catalog of TCR beta chain sequences, a statistical classification framework was built. A later analysis assigned V and J genes by comparing TCR nucleotide sequences with IMGT/GENE-DB human TR gene sequences. The TCRdist pipeline was used in a later analysis to assign CDR3 sequences and most-parsimonious VDJ recombination scenarios. In a later analysis, each TCR beta chain was defined by its CDR3 amino acid sequence together with its V-gene family, and reads lacking a unique V-gene family were excluded. To address suspected cross-contamination and a sequencing artifact, a later analysis removed a few hundred highly shared, low-generation-probability nucleotide sequences. For each public chain, a later analysis derived a clonal expansion index from normalized ranks of inferred template counts within each repertoire. Generation probabilities in a later analysis came from a VDJ recombination model fitted to out-of-frame rearrangements, and those results were checked against IGoR. In a later analysis, TCR-TCR, TCR-HLA and TCR-CMV co-occurrence was scored with hypergeometric tests, and a repertoire-size bias correction was applied to TCR pairs. A later analysis estimated false discovery rates by permuting HLA or CMV assignments 20 times. In a later analysis, co-occurring TCRs were grouped with DBSCAN, and TCRdist sequence similarity was added when clustering was performed within HLA-allele-positive subsets. Repertoires with fewer than 30,000 or more than 120,000 public chains were left out of co-occurrence clustering, as were about 5 repertoires with anomalous nucleotide sharing. TCRdb took this table from immuneACCESS and kept in-frame rearrangements with V and J called. Such tables lack part of the clones; where checked against another copy, unresolved V genes explain under half of the gap, and the rest is unexplained. The DNA was the basis for D and trimming; V, J and clone size are from that table. The sample table shows around 140,000 clones, and more than 75% are seen once. The ten largest clones add up to about 1% of the sample.

The chain links TRBV11-2 with TRBJ2-6; TRBD2 agrees with 8 junctional bases. This receptor was obtained from a male donor in good health and CMV-seronegative. Sequenced sample: PBMCs. The DNA sequence is TGTGCCAGCAGCCCTCGGGGGGGCGGTTCTGGGGCCAACGTCCTGACTTTC. Its protein product is CASSPRGGGSGANVLTF. The full variable domain, completed from the reference TRBV11-2 and TRBJ2-6 proteins outside the CDR3, reads EAGVAQSPRYKIIEKRQSVAFWCNPISGHATLYWYQQILGQGPKLLIQFQNNGVVDDSQLPKDRFSAERLKGVDSTLKIQPAKLEDSAVYLCASSPRGGGSGANVLTFGAGSRLTVL.